A selection of T cell receptor beta chains follows, all from one sample in a study of T-cell memory formation after mild COVID-19. TCRdb reprocessed the 5' RACE reads with MiXCR, giving one entry per CDR3 protein. The sample comprises around 130,000 distinct CDR3 sequences, 15% to 20% of which are singletons, and about 14% rests with the top ten. The specimen was PBMCs or a T cell subset sorted from them (not recorded which). The receptors were gathered from an adult woman who had mild COVID-19 (a few samples of this study predate the infection). Cell type and time point are not known. Both conserved end residues are part of each CDR3. A D gene is named only where the DNA matches it firmly. Rows may omit the clone size; those that give it use once, few, many or a size class.

.	TRBJ1-4	14	.	TRBV7-8	CASSQTRGGEKLFF	TGTGCCAGCAGCCAGACGAGGGGCGGAGAAAAACTGTTTTTT
.	TRBJ2-1	13	.	TRBV7-8	CASRLRRANEQFF	TGTGCCAGCAGACTGAGGAGGGCCAATGAGCAGTTCTTC
few	TRBJ1-1	15	TRBD1	TRBV12-3/TRBV12-4	CASRGTGGPNTEAFF	TGTGCCAGCAGAGGGACAGGGGGTCCAAACACTGAAGCTTTCTTT
.	TRBJ1-5	14	TRBD1	TRBV5-1	CASSPDRVDQPQHF	TGCGCCAGCAGCCCAGACAGGGTAGATCAGCCCCAGCATTTT
few	TRBJ2-5	14	.	TRBV7-9	CASSPKGRQETQYF	TGTGCCAGCAGCCCTAAGGGACGGCAAGAGACCCAGTACTTC
.	TRBJ1-2	11	TRBD1	TRBV29-1	CSGQGGYGYTF	TGCAGCGGACAGGGCGGCTATGGCTACACCTTC
many	TRBJ1-2	12	TRBD1	TRBV24-1	CATQGANYGYTF	TGTGCCACGCAGGGGGCTAACTATGGCTACACCTTC
few	TRBJ2-5	14	.	TRBV11-1	CASSRSRAQETQYF	TGTGCCAGCAGCCGATCGCGGGCCCAAGAGACCCAGTACTTC
.	TRBJ2-5	15	TRBD1	TRBV12-3/TRBV12-4	CASSLPQGARETQYF	TGTGCCAGCAGCCTCCCACAGGGGGCGCGGGAGACCCAGTACTTC
many	TRBJ2-7	14	TRBD2	TRBV4-3	CASSPRLAAYEQYF	TGCGCCAGCAGCCCCCGACTAGCGGCCTACGAGCAGTACTTC
.	TRBJ2-7	15	.	TRBV4-1	CASSLEGGFAGEQYF	TGCGCCAGCAGCCTTGAGGGGGGGTTCGCCGGGGAGCAGTACTTC
.	TRBJ2-1	14	.	TRBV18	CASSQASSGNEQFF	TGTGCCAGCTCACAAGCTAGCAGCGGCAATGAGCAGTTCTTC
few	TRBJ1-1	12	.	TRBV5-1	CASSWAGAEAFF	TGCGCCAGCAGCTGGGCAGGCGCTGAAGCTTTCTTT
few	TRBJ1-5	15	.	TRBV20-1	CSAYKGGAKNQPQHF	TGCAGTGCTTACAAGGGAGGGGCAAAGAATCAGCCCCAGCATTTT
.	TRBJ2-3	16	.	TRBV23-1	CASSQPGEPSTDTQYF	TGCGCCAGCAGTCAGCCGGGAGAACCTAGCACAGATACGCAGTATTTT
.	TRBJ2-1	13	.	TRBV2	CASSGASGNEQFF	TGTGCCAGCAGTGGGGCCTCTGGGAATGAGCAGTTCTTC
.	TRBJ2-1	14	.	TRBV4-2	CASSSGTSHNEQFF	TGTGCCAGCAGTTCCGGGACCTCTCACAATGAGCAGTTCTTC
.	TRBJ1-3	13	.	TRBV20-1	CSARVDIGNTIYF	TGCAGTGCTAGGGTCGACATAGGAAACACCATATATTTT
few	TRBJ2-1	16	.	TRBV9	CASSVGAGTLNNEQFF	TGTGCCAGCAGCGTAGGGGCTGGGACCCTCAACAATGAGCAGTTCTTC
.	TRBJ2-4	15	.	TRBV18	CASSPLEIAKNIQYF	TGTGCCAGCTCACCTCTGGAGATAGCCAAAAACATTCAGTACTTC
.	TRBJ1-1	13	.	TRBV13	CASSELLNTEAFF	TGTGCCAGCAGTGAACTGTTGAACACTGAAGCTTTCTTT
few	TRBJ1-2	17	.	TRBV9	CASSPSIQGSVNYGYTF	TGTGCCAGCAGCCCCAGCATACAGGGATCAGTGAACTATGGCTACACCTTC
.	TRBJ2-7	15	TRBD1	TRBV7-2	CASSARDRGSYEQYF	TGTGCCAGCAGCGCCCGGGACAGGGGAAGCTACGAGCAGTACTTC
.	TRBJ2-5	14	.	TRBV5-6	CASRGGQTVETQYF	TGTGCCAGCAGGGGGGGACAGACGGTAGAGACCCAGTACTTC
few	TRBJ2-1	15	.	TRBV7-9	CASSPMDSPNNEQFF	TGTGCCAGCAGCCCCATGGACAGTCCAAACAATGAGCAGTTCTTC
few	TRBJ1-1	15	.	TRBV4-1	CASSQTLLRVTEAFF	TGCGCCAGCAGCCAAACCTTACTACGGGTCACTGAAGCTTTCTTT
.	TRBJ2-6	14	.	TRBV7-6	CASSPTSGANVLTF	TGTGCCAGCAGCCCAACCTCTGGGGCCAACGTCCTGACTTTC
few	TRBJ1-1	14	.	TRBV29-1	CSAVRDILNTEAFF	TGCAGCGCTGTCCGGGACATACTGAACACTGAAGCTTTCTTT
.	TRBJ2-5	15	TRBD2	TRBV20-1	CSARFNRLAKETQYF	TGCAGTGCTAGATTCAACCGACTAGCCAAGGAGACCCAGTACTTC
.	TRBJ2-1	13	.	TRBV7-2	CASSLLRANEQFF	TGTGCCAGCAGCTTACTCAGGGCGAATGAGCAGTTCTTC
.	TRBJ2-2	17	TRBD1	TRBV4-2	CASSQVGQVENTGELFF	TGTGCCAGCAGCCAAGTCGGACAGGTGGAGAACACCGGGGAGCTGTTTTTT
few	TRBJ2-3	14	.	TRBV7-2	CASSREAAEVGQYF	TGTGCCAGCAGCCGTGAGGCCGCGGAGGTGGGGCAGTATTTT
few	TRBJ1-2	15	.	TRBV7-2	CASSSYGQGAVGYTF	TGTGCCAGCAGCTCCTATGGGCAGGGTGCGGTTGGCTACACCTTC
.	TRBJ2-5	15	.	TRBV7-2	CASSSDRLGEETQYF	TGTGCCAGCAGCTCCGATCGACTGGGGGAAGAGACCCAGTACTTC